Listed here are 7 T cell receptor beta chains from one sample, sequenced in a study of blood T cells in healthy people across ages. Using a J-beta primer mix together with a sample-barcoded 5' primer, a second PCR was run for roughly 6 to 12 cycles. Each CDR3 protein gets one entry after TCRdb re-called the 5' RACE reads with MiXCR. The repertoire holds fewer than 1.5 million distinct CDR3 sequences, 35% to 45% seen once, with roughly 7.7% in the top ten. The sequenced sample consisted of blood. The receptors come from a young woman in good health.

The V call is TRBV7-9, the J call TRBJ2-6; unclear D gene. V was cut by 6 bases and J by 1 base, with 16 bases left in between. Germline assignment: CDR1 SEHNR and CDR2 FQNEAQ (reference sequence). This CDR3 region has 17 residues. In DNA, the CDR3 is TGTGCCAGCAGGTCGGCCTCTGGCCCGTCTGGGGCCAACGTCCTGACTTTC. As protein: CASRSASGPSGANVLTF.

This chain uses TRBV5-1 with TRBJ2-3; D tentatively reads TRBD1 or TRBD2 (6 bases each). The CDR3 runs 17 residues. Trimming removed 0 bases at V and 1 base at J, with 15 bases between. CDR1 is SGHRS and CDR2 is YFSETQ in the germline V gene. The CDR3 spells CASSLEDYPGGTDTQYF. CDR3 DNA sequence: TGCGCCAGCAGCTTGGAGGACTACCCAGGGGGCACAGATACGCAGTATTTT. The full variable domain, in which reference TRBV5-1 and TRBJ2-3 provide the parts outside the CDR3, is KAGVTQTPRYLIKTRGQQVTLSCSPISGHRSVSWYQQTPGQGLQFLFEYFSETQRNKGNFPGRFSGRQFSNSRSEMNVSTLELGDSALYLCASSLEDYPGGTDTQYFGPGTRLTVL.

This sequence joins TRBV4-1 and TRBJ1-2; D not certain. From germline, CDR1 is MGHRA and CDR2 YSYEKL. The CDR3 consists of 15 residues. The V and J ends lost 1 base and 6 bases respectively, with 15 bases between them. In DNA form, the CDR3 reads TGCGCCAGCAGCCAAGTTTCGGGAATAAAGGATGGCTACACCTTC. Its translation is CASSQVSGIKDGYTF.

This clonotype showed up just a few times. The genes are TRBV7-9 and TRBJ1-5; D gene ambiguous. Trimming removed 7 bases at V and 0 bases at J, with 13 bases between. This CDR3 has 15 amino acids. Germline lookup yields CDR1 SEHNR and CDR2 FQNEAQ (reference sequence). The chain's CDR3 is CASTKTGSSNQPQHF. The CDR3 DNA sequence: TGTGCCAGCACCAAGACTGGGTCTAGCAATCAGCCCCAGCATTTT.

The rearrangement uses TRBV6-1 and TRBJ1-2, with 9 nucleotides matching TRBD1. The germline CDR1 and CDR2 sequences are MNHNS and SASEGT. The ends lost 3 bases at V and 6 bases at J; junction bases unmatched: 11. The CDR3 totals 16 residues. The CDR3 DNA reads as TGTGCCAGCAGTGAGTTGGGACAGGGAGTAAGTAATGGCTACACCTTC. This sequence encodes CASSELGQGVSNGYTF.

The chain is built from TRBV20-1 and TRBJ2-5, with D maybe TRBD1 (5 bases). Germline values: CDR1 DFQATT, CDR2 SNEGSKA (reference sequence). This CDR3 has 13 amino acids. The ends were cut back, 0 bases at V and 3 bases at J, with 8 bases in the middle. The CDR3 DNA follows: TGCAGTGCTAGAGACCCCAGGGAAGAGACCCAGTACTTC. Its protein product is CSARDPREETQYF.

This chain links TRBV4-2 with TRBJ2-7; D is unresolved. Germline V CDR1 and CDR2: LGHNA, YNFKEQ. This CDR3 is 17 amino acids long. Trimming shortened V by 0 bases and J by 2 bases, and 17 bases separated the two germline ends. The CDR3 DNA is TGTGCCAGCAGCCAAGATGTACTGCGGTCAATCACCTACGAGCAGTACTTC. It encodes CASSQDVLRSITYEQYF.